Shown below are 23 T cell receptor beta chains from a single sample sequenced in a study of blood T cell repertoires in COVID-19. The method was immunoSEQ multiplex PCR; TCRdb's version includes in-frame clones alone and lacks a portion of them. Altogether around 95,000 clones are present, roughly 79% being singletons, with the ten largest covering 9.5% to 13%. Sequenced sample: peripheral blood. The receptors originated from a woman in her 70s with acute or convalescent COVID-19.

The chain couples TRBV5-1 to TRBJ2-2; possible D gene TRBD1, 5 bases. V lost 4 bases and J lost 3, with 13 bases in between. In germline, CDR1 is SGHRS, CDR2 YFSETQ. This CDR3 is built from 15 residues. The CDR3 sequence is CASSQLPGHTGELFF. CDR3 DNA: TGCGCCAGCAGCCAGCTTCCAGGGCACACCGGGGAGCTGTTTTTT.

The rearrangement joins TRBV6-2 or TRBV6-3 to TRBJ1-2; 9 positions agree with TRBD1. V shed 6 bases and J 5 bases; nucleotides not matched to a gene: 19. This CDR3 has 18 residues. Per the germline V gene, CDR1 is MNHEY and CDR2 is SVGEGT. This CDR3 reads CASSPGGTGLLSGYGYTF. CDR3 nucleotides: TGTGCCAGCAGCCCTGGAGGGACAGGGCTCCTGTCCGGGTATGGCTACACCTTC.

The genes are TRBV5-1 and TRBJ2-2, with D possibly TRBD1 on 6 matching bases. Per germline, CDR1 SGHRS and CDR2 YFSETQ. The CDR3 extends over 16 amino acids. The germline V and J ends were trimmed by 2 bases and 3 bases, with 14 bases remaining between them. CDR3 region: CASSFAGEGDTGELFF. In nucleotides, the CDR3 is TGCGCCAGCAGCTTCGCCGGTGAGGGGGACACCGGGGAGCTGTTTTTT.

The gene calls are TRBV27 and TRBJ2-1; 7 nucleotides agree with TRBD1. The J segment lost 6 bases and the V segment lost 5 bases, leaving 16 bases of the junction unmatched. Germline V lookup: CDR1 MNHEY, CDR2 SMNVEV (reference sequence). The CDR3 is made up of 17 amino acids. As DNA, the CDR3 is TGTGCCAGCAGTCACTCGTCGACAGGGTTTGTGTTCAATGAGCAGTTCTTC. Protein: CASSHSSTGFVFNEQFF.

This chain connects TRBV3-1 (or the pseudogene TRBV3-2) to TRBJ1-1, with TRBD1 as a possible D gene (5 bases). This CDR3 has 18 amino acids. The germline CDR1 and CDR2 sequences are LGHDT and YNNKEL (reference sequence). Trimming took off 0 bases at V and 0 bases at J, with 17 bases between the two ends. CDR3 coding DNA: TGTGCCAGCAGCCAAGATGGACTAAATCAGGGTCTGAACACTGAAGCTTTCTTT. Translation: CASSQDGLNQGLNTEAFF.

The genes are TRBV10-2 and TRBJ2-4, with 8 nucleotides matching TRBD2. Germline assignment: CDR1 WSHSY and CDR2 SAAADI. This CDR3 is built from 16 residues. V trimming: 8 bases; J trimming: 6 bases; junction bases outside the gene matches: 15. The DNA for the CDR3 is TGCGCCAGCGGAAAGGAGGGCGGGGGGCTGTCAAACATTCAGTACTTC. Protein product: CASGKEGGGLSNIQYF.

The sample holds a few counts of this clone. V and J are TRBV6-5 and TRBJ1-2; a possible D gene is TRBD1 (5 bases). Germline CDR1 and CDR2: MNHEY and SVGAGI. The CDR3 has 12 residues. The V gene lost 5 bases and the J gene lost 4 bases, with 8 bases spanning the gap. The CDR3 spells CASSPGGYGYTF. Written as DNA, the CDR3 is TGTGCCAGCAGTCCCGGGGGCTATGGCTACACCTTC.

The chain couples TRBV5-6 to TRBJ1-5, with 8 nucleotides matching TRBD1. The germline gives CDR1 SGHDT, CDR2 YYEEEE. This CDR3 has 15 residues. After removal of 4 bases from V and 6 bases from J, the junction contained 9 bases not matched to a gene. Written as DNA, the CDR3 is TGTGCCAGCAGCAACGGACAGGGTGTACCTCAGCCCCAGCATTTT. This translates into CASSNGQGVPQPQHF.

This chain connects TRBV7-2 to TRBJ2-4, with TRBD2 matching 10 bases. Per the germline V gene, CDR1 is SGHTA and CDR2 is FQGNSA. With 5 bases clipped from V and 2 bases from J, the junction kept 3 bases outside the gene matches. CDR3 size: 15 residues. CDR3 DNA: TGTGCCAGCAGCATTAGCGGGGGGACCAAAAACATTCAGTACTTC. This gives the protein CASSISGGTKNIQYF.

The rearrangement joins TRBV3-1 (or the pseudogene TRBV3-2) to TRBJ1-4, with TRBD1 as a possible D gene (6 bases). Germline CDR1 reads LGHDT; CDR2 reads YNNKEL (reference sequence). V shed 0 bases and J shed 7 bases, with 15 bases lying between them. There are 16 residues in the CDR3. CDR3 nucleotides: TGTGCCAGCAGCCAAGAGGATGGACAGAGTATTGAAAAACTGTTTTTT. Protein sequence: CASSQEDGQSIEKLFF.

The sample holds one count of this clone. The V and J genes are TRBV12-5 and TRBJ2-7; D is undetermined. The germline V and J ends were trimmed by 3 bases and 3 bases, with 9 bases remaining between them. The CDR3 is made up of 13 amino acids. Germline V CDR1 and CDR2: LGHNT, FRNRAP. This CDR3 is CASGFAPSYEQYF. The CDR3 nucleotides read TGTGCTAGTGGTTTCGCGCCGAGCTACGAGCAGTACTTC.

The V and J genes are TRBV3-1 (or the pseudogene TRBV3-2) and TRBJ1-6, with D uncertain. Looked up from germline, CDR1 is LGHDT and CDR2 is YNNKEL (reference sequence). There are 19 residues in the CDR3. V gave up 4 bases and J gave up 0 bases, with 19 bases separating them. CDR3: CASSPMKVRRSSYNSPLHF. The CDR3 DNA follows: TGTGCCAGCAGCCCCATGAAGGTGAGAAGGAGCTCCTATAATTCACCCCTCCACTTT.

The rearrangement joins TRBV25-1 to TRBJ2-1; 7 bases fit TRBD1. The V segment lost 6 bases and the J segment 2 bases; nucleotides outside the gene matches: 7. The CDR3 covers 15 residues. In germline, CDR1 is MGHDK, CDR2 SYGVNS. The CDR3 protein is CASSSGQRPYNEQFF. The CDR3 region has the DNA TGTGCCAGCAGCTCGGGACAGCGGCCCTACAATGAGCAGTTCTTC.

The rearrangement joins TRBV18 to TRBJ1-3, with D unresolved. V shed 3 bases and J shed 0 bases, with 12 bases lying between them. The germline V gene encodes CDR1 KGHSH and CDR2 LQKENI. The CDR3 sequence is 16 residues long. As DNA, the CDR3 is TGTGCCAGCTCACCCCGGGGAGACAACTCTGGAAACACCATATATTTT. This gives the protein CASSPRGDNSGNTIYF.

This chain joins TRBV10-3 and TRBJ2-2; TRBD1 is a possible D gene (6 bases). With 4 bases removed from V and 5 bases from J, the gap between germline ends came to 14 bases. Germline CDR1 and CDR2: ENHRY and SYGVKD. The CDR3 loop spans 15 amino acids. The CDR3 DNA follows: TGTGCCATCAGTGCTCGGGACACCACGACCGGGGAGCTGTTTTTT. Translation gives CAISARDTTTGELFF.

CDR3 region: CASSSTGTGTSGNTIYF. The DNA for the CDR3 is TGCGCCAGCAGCTCGACCGGGACAGGGACATCTGGAAACACCATATATTTT. V and J are TRBV5-1 and TRBJ1-3; 9 bases map to TRBD1. The CDR3 runs 17 residues. V lost 3 bases, J lost 1 base, and 8 bases stayed unmatched. Germline-derived CDR1 and CDR2 are SGHRS and YFSETQ.

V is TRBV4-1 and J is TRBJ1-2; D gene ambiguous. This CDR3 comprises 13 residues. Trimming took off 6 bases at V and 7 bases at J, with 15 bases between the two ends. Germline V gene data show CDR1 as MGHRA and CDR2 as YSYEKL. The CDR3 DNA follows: TGCGCCAGCAGAAGCACCGGAGGTGTTGGCTACACCTTC. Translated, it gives CASRSTGGVGYTF.

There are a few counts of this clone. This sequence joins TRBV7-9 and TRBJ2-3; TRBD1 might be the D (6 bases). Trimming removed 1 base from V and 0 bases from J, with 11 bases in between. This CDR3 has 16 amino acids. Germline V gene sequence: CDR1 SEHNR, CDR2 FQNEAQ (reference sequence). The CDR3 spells CASSLDNRASTDTQYF. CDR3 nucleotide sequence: TGTGCCAGCAGCTTAGACAACAGGGCGAGCACAGATACGCAGTATTTT.

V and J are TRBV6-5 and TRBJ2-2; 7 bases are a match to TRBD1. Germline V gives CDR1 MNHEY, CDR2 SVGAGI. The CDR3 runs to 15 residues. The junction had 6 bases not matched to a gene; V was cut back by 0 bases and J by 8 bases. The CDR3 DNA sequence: TGTGCCAGCAGTTACTCGAGAGGGGGCGGGGGGGAGCTGTTTTTT. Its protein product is CASSYSRGGGGELFF.

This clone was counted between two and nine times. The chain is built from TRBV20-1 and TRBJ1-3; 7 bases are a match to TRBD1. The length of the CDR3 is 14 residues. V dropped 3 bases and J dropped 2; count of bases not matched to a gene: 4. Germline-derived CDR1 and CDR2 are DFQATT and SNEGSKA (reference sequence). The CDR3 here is CSASRRGTGNTIYF. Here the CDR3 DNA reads TGCAGTGCTAGTCGCAGGGGGACTGGAAACACCATATATTTT.

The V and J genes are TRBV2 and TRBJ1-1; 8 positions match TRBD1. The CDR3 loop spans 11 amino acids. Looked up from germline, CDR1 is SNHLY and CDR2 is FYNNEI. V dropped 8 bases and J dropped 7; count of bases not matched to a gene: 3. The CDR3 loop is CASGQGFEAFF. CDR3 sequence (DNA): TGTGCCAGCGGACAGGGATTTGAAGCTTTCTTT. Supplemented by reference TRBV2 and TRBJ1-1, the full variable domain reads EPEVTQTPSHQVTQMGQEVILRCVPISNHLYFYWYRQILGQKVEFLVSFYNNEISEKSEIFDDQFSVERPDGSNFTLKIRSTKLEDSAMYFCASGQGFEAFFGQGTRLTVV.

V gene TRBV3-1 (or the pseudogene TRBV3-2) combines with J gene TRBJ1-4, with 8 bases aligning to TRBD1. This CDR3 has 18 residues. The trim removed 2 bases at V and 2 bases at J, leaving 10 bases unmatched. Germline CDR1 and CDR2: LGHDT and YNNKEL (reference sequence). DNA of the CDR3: TGTGCCAGCAGCCAATCGTCCCAGGGGGCGCGTACTAATGAAAAACTGTTTTTT. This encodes CASSQSSQGARTNEKLFF.

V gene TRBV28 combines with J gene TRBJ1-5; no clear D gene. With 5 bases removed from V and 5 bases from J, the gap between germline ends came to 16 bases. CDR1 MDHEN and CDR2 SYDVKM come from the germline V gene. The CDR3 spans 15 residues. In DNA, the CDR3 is TGTGCCAGCAGTCGTTTTGGTACCACACATCAGCCCCAGCATTTT. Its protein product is CASSRFGTTHQPQHF.